This T cell receptor beta chain was identified in a study of T-cell memory formation after mild COVID-19. The CDR3 runs to 14 residues. The V segment lost 5 bases and the J segment 5 bases; nucleotides outside the gene matches: 6. Germline assignment: CDR1 SGHVS and CDR2 FQNEAQ. TCRdb used MiXCR to reprocess the 5' RACE reads, holding one entry per CDR3 protein. The sample lists around 250,000 distinct CDR3 sequences; approximately 10% were seen once. This chain connects TRBV7-8 to TRBJ1-1, with TRBD1 identical over 9 bases. The specimen was PBMCs or a T cell subset sorted from them (not recorded which). This TCR was recovered from a man aged 18 to 30 who had mild COVID-19 (a few samples of this study predate the infection). Cell type and time point are not known. The CDR3 reads CASSPRTGDTEAFF. In nucleotides, the CDR3 is TGTGCCAGCAGCCCGCGGACAGGGGATACTGAAGCTTTCTTT.